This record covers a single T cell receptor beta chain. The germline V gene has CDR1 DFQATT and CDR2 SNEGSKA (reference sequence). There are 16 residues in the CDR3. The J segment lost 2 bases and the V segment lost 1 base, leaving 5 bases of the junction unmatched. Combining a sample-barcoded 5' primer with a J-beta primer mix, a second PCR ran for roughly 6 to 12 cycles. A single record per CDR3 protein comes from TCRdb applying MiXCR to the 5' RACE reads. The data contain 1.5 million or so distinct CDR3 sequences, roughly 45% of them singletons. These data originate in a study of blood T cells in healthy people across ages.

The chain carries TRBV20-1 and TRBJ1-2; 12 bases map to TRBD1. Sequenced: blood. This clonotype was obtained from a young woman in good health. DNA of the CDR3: TGCAGTGCTAGAGGGGGACAGGGGGCGGGCAACTATGGCTACACCTTC. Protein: CSARGGQGAGNYGYTF.